This is a list of T cell receptor beta chains from one sample in a study of cytomegalovirus exposure and HLA in healthy donors. The repertoire was sequenced with immunoSEQ multiplex PCR; TCRdb's copy has only in-frame clones and lacks some. The sample lists approximately 170,000 clones, roughly 80% seen once, with around 1.6% in the top ten. Sample: PBMCs. These receptors were taken from a woman between 18 and 29 years old in good health and CMV-seronegative. CDR3s leave out the opening cysteine and the closing phenylalanine or tryptophan. The D gene is left open where the match is weak.

NA	TRBV9	TRBJ1-5	ASSVSSGDQPQH
TRBD1	TRBV2	TRBJ1-2	ASSEEGAGYGYT
TRBD1	TRBV10-1	TRBJ2-2	ATGQQGAGGELF
NA	TRBV30	TRBJ1-5	AWSVSGRGQPQH
NA	TRBV9	TRBJ1-4	ASTPGWATNEKLF
NA	TRBV29-1	TRBJ2-7	SVVRGPYEQY
NA	TRBV14	TRBJ2-1	ASSQYDREF
NA	TRBV4-2	TRBJ2-3	ASSQATETDTQY
TRBD2	TRBV6-6	TRBJ2-5	ASSRTSDWETQY
NA	TRBV5-1	TRBJ1-5	ASSPDRNQPQH
TRBD2	TRBV5-1	TRBJ2-1	ASTSTSGQPHFEQF
TRBD2	TRBV30	TRBJ2-2	AWDGLAGVGELF
NA	TRBV6-1	TRBJ1-3	ASSESQGVDTIY
NA	TRBV5-5	TRBJ1-6	ASSLAGYSYNSPLH
TRBD1	TRBV5-8	TRBJ2-5	ASSLHRRLTGGAETQY
TRBD1	TRBV18	TRBJ1-5	ASSLMTDRVGNQPQH
NA	TRBV7-3	TRBJ2-7	ASSLGASVAYEQY
NA	TRBV21-1	TRBJ2-7	ASSKTVWGEGPFYEQY
NA	TRBV7-8	TRBJ1-1	ASSLSPTVPEAF
NA	TRBV12-2	TRBJ2-3	ASRAGVFSGRTDTQY
NA	TRBV9	TRBJ1-6	ASSVAIGESPLH
NA	TRBV28	TRBJ1-6	ASSLGGRRNSPLH
TRBD2	TRBV5-1	TRBJ2-7	ASSLTSGSTYEQY
NA	TRBV29-1	TRBJ1-3	SVEDLIAGNTIY
NA	TRBV28	TRBJ2-7	ASSLPERQRSYEQY
NA	TRBV7-8	TRBJ1-3	ASSSGQNTIY
TRBD2	TRBV27	TRBJ2-7	ASSRGVEQY
NA	TRBV7-8	TRBJ2-7	ASSLVGRFYEQY
TRBD2	TRBV7-2	TRBJ2-2	ASRRTSGLRAPSTGELF
NA	TRBV25-1	TRBJ1-2	ASSDSPRLSGYT
TRBD1	TRBV10-3	TRBJ1-4	AISEKAGTGNQKLF
NA	TRBV4-2	TRBJ1-3	ASSQAGGLNSGNTIY
TRBD2	TRBV4-3	TRBJ2-5	ASSPRLAGGRETQY
NA	TRBV25-1	TRBJ1-4	ASRGPGEKLF